This T cell receptor beta chain was retrieved from a study of T cell repertoires in aging, cancer and after chemotherapy. Rearranged V-D-J TRB sequences were amplified with a mixed TRB-A/B primer pool. A single record per CDR3 protein comes from TCRdb applying MiXCR to the multiplex PCR reads. The sample lists about 6,700 distinct CDR3 sequences; roughly 20% were seen once. Germline V CDR1 and CDR2: DFQATT, SNEGSKA (reference sequence). V lost 8 bases to trimming and J lost 0 bases; unmatched junction nucleotides: 9. The CDR3 contains 15 residues. Peripheral blood genomic DNA, not sorted cells or RNA, was the template.

The gene calls are TRBV20-1 and TRBJ2-2; TRBD1 aligns across 7 bases. The specimen was blood. This receptor was obtained from a human donor with a blood cancer. In DNA form, the CDR3 reads TGCAGTAGTCTTAACAGGGGTGCGAACACCGGGGAGCTGTTTTTT. Translating it yields CSSLNRGANTGELFF.